The rows below give T cell receptor beta chains drawn from one sample of a study of blood T cells in healthy people across ages. A single record per CDR3 protein comes from TCRdb applying MiXCR to the 5' RACE reads. Of roughly 800,000 distinct CDR3 sequences in the sample, around a quarter were seen once. The same specimen was also included in a second study, on T cells of mothers and their children.

Specimen: blood. These receptors were collected from a boy younger than 18 in good health. The CDR3 runs from the conserved cysteine through the conserved F or W. A D gene is named only where the DNA matches it firmly. The size field is filled for only some rows; it gives once, few, many or a size class.

CDR3 length	clone size	D gene	V gene	J gene	CDR3 protein	CDR3 DNA
15	NA	NA	TRBV28	TRBJ2-4	CASSFTSGAKNIQYF	TGTGCCAGCAGTTTTACGTCGGGTGCCAAAAACATTCAGTACTTC
13	few	TRBD1	TRBV6-6	TRBJ2-7	CASSQGQVPAQYF	TGTGCCAGCAGTCAGGGACAGGTCCCGGCGCAGTACTTC
14	few	NA	TRBV4-1	TRBJ2-7	CASSQGQNSYEQYF	TGCGCCAGCAGCCAAGGTCAGAACTCCTACGAGCAGTACTTC
13	NA	NA	TRBV15	TRBJ1-2	CATSRVRDYGYTF	TGTGCCACCAGCAGAGTGAGGGACTATGGCTACACCTTC
16	NA	NA	TRBV6-1	TRBJ1-1	CASRRGRQRMNTEAFF	TGTGCCAGCAGGCGGGGGAGACAACGAATGAACACTGAAGCTTTCTTT
14	NA	TRBD1	TRBV25-1	TRBJ2-5	CASANRGTRETQYF	TGTGCCAGCGCAAACAGGGGGACCAGGGAGACCCAGTACTTC
17	NA	NA	TRBV11-3	TRBJ2-3	CASSPHPWGSSTDTQYF	TGTGCCAGCAGCCCTCACCCCTGGGGGTCTAGCACAGATACGCAGTATTTT
17	few	TRBD2	TRBV29-1	TRBJ2-2	CSVGPPLAGGKTGELFF	TGCAGCGTGGGGCCCCCACTAGCGGGAGGAAAAACCGGGGAGCTGTTTTTT
9	few	TRBD1	TRBV29-1	TRBJ1-1	CSVTGGAFF	TGCAGCGTAACAGGGGGAGCTTTCTTT
15	few	TRBD2	TRBV4-1	TRBJ2-5	CASSQLTGGRGTQYF	TGCGCCAGCAGCCAATTAACGGGGGGGCGCGGGACCCAGTACTTC
14	few	NA	TRBV29-1	TRBJ2-6	CSATGSSGADVLTF	TGCAGCGCCACGGGCTCCTCTGGGGCCGACGTCCTGACTTTC
12	NA	NA	TRBV20-1	TRBJ1-3	CSAEISGNTIYF	TGCAGTGCCGAGATCTCTGGAAACACCATATATTTT
18	NA	NA	TRBV12-3/TRBV12-4	TRBJ2-3	CASSFWPLDYVGTDTQYF	TGTGCCAGCAGTTTTTGGCCCCTCGACTACGTCGGCACAGATACGCAGTATTTT
13	NA	NA	TRBV12-3/TRBV12-4	TRBJ2-7	CASSSWSTYEQYF	TGTGCCAGCAGTTCCTGGAGTACGTACGAGCAGTACTTC
17	NA	NA	TRBV7-9	TRBJ2-7	CASTGVGRDSNSYEQYF	TGTGCCAGCACCGGGGTTGGCCGGGACTCCAACTCCTACGAGCAGTACTTC
16	NA	TRBD1	TRBV11-2	TRBJ2-7	CASSLGVTGLAYEQYF	TGTGCCAGCAGCTTAGGTGTGACAGGGTTAGCCTACGAGCAGTACTTC
15	few	NA	TRBV27	TRBJ1-6	CASSLLSGEGSPLHF	TGTGCCAGCAGTTTATTGTCAGGGGAGGGATCACCCCTCCACTTT
16	NA	TRBD2	TRBV5-4	TRBJ2-1	CASSQRTSGDLNEQFF	TGTGCCAGCAGCCAGAGGACTAGCGGGGATCTTAATGAGCAGTTCTTC
14	NA	NA	TRBV5-1	TRBJ2-7	CASSLEVPLEEQYF	TGCGCCAGCAGCTTGGAGGTACCTCTTGAGGAGCAGTACTTC
15	NA	NA	TRBV7-9	TRBJ2-6	CASSSSLTGANVLTF	TGTGCCAGCAGCTCGTCTCTAACTGGGGCCAACGTCCTGACTTTC
14	NA	NA	TRBV7-9	TRBJ2-7	CASSLASETPEQYF	TGTGCCAGCAGCTTAGCCTCGGAAACACCCGAGCAGTACTTC
17	few	NA	TRBV20-1	TRBJ2-7	CSARDTLLDGAIFEQYF	TGCAGTGCTAGAGATACCCTCCTGGACGGCGCTATCTTCGAGCAGTACTTC
13	NA	TRBD2	TRBV27	TRBJ2-7	CASAQLAVGEQYF	TGTGCCAGCGCCCAACTAGCGGTGGGCGAGCAGTACTTC
15	NA	NA	TRBV7-6	TRBJ2-2	CASSLLGEYSGELFF	TGTGCCAGCAGCTTATTGGGGGAGTACAGCGGGGAGCTGTTTTTT
16	NA	NA	TRBV6-5	TRBJ2-5	CASSYQSVGRGETQYF	TGTGCCAGCAGTTACCAAAGCGTGGGTAGGGGAGAGACCCAGTACTTC
14	many	NA	TRBV28	TRBJ2-5	CASSFQIRQETQYF	TGTGCCAGCAGTTTTCAGATCCGCCAAGAGACCCAGTACTTC
14	NA	TRBD2	TRBV11-2	TRBJ2-7	CASSAPGGAYEQYF	TGTGCCAGCAGCGCCCCGGGGGGAGCCTACGAGCAGTACTTC
15	NA	TRBD1	TRBV28	TRBJ2-3	CASSKDRGRTDTQYF	TGTGCCAGCAGTAAGGACAGGGGGCGGACAGATACGCAGTATTTT
14	NA	NA	TRBV29-1	TRBJ1-1	CTARGILQNTEAFF	TGCACTGCCCGAGGAATCCTTCAGAACACTGAAGCTTTCTTT
13	few	NA	TRBV29-1	TRBJ2-7	CSVEGTAPYEQYF	TGCAGCGTTGAAGGGACAGCCCCCTACGAGCAGTACTTC
17	few	TRBD1	TRBV29-1	TRBJ2-5	CSVEGQGVGANQETQYF	TGCAGCGTTGAAGGACAGGGGGTAGGCGCGAACCAAGAGACCCAGTACTTC
14	few	NA	TRBV15	TRBJ1-1	CATSTGGLVTEAFF	TGTGCCACCAGCACCGGGGGGCTGGTCACTGAAGCTTTCTTT
13	few	NA	TRBV28	TRBJ1-2	CASSGARGDGYTF	TGTGCCAGCAGTGGGGCCAGGGGCGATGGCTACACCTTC
13	few	TRBD1	TRBV20-1	TRBJ1-2	CSARGGQGAVYTF	TGCAGTGCTAGGGGGGGACAGGGAGCAGTCTACACCTTC
13	few	NA	TRBV15	TRBJ1-5	CATSRWVGQPQHF	TGTGCCACCAGCAGATGGGTTGGACAGCCCCAGCATTTT
15	NA	TRBD1	TRBV20-1	TRBJ2-3	CSAETGITSTDTQYF	TGCAGTGCTGAGACAGGGATAACTAGCACAGATACGCAGTATTTT
15	NA	NA	TRBV7-9	TRBJ1-4	CASSQARGAGEKLFF	TGTGCCAGCAGCCAAGCGAGGGGAGCTGGGGAAAAACTGTTTTTT
17	few	TRBD1	TRBV28	TRBJ2-6	CASSLLGRGPGANVLTF	TGTGCCAGCAGTTTATTAGGCAGGGGGCCTGGGGCCAACGTCCTGACTTTC
14	few	NA	TRBV11-2	TRBJ1-1	CASSPLGWAAEAFF	TGTGCCAGCAGCCCCCTTGGGTGGGCAGCTGAAGCTTTCTTT
17	few	NA	TRBV5-1	TRBJ1-4	CASSSTGHITTNEKLFF	TGCGCCAGCAGTTCCACGGGACACATCACAACTAATGAAAAACTGTTTTTT
13	few	TRBD2	TRBV24-1	TRBJ2-1	CATRGGTYNEQFF	TGTGCCACCAGGGGGGGGACCTACAATGAGCAGTTCTTC
13	NA	NA	TRBV15	TRBJ2-7	CATSRVIGEEQYF	TGTGCCACCAGCAGAGTTATTGGGGAAGAGCAGTACTTC
15	NA	TRBD2	TRBV7-2	TRBJ2-3	CASSLGGGAPDTQYF	TGTGCCAGCAGCTTAGGCGGGGGGGCTCCAGATACGCAGTATTTT
15	many	NA	TRBV5-1	TRBJ2-7	CASKTEDRRFDEQYF	TGCGCCAGCAAGACGGAGGACAGACGATTCGACGAGCAGTACTTC
13	few	TRBD1	TRBV5-1	TRBJ1-2	CASSEGQGFGYTF	TGCGCCAGCAGCGAAGGACAGGGCTTCGGCTACACCTTC
13	NA	NA	TRBV12-3/TRBV12-4	TRBJ2-1	CASSKVTYNEQFF	TGTGCCAGCAGCAAAGTTACCTACAATGAGCAGTTCTTC
14	NA	NA	TRBV2	TRBJ1-5	CASSLQGRTQPQHF	TGTGCCAGCAGTCTCCAGGGGCGCACTCAGCCCCAGCATTTT
14	few	NA	TRBV12-5	TRBJ1-5	CASGWGGSGQPQHF	TGTGCTAGTGGTTGGGGGGGGAGCGGACAGCCCCAGCATTTT
14	many	TRBD2	TRBV28	TRBJ2-7	CASSTLAGGGEQYF	TGTGCCAGCAGTACACTAGCGGGAGGAGGAGAGCAGTACTTC
14	few	NA	TRBV12-3/TRBV12-4	TRBJ2-7	CASSGPGLFYEQYF	TGTGCCAGCAGCGGACCAGGGTTATTCTACGAGCAGTACTTC
16	NA	NA	TRBV3-1	TRBJ1-6	CASSQWSRDRNSPLHF	TGTGCCAGCAGCCAGTGGTCCAGGGACCGAAATTCACCCCTCCACTTT
15	NA	NA	TRBV6-5	TRBJ1-1	CASSYNRGSNTEAFF	TGTGCCAGCAGTTACAATAGGGGGAGTAACACTGAAGCTTTCTTT
12	few	TRBD1	TRBV2	TRBJ2-1	CASSGDSNEQFF	TGTGCCAGCAGTGGGGACAGCAATGAGCAGTTCTTC
13	few	NA	TRBV29-1	TRBJ2-7	CSVHPGGSYEQYF	TGCAGCGTTCATCCCGGGGGCTCCTACGAGCAGTACTTC
13	few	TRBD1	TRBV5-1	TRBJ1-4	CASSGDRGEKLFF	TGCGCCAGCAGCGGGGACAGGGGAGAAAAACTGTTTTTT
13	few	NA	TRBV7-4	TRBJ1-4	CASSLARCSPLFF	TGTGCCAGCAGCTTAGCGCGTTGCAGCCCCCTGTTTTTT
14	few	NA	TRBV28	TRBJ2-7	CASSLRLPEGEQYF	TGTGCCAGCAGCTTACGACTCCCGGAGGGCGAGCAGTACTTC
15	NA	NA	TRBV20-1	TRBJ2-6	CSARGPGSRANVLTF	TGCAGTGCTAGGGGTCCAGGGTCTCGGGCCAACGTCCTGACTTTC
14	few	TRBD1	TRBV15	TRBJ2-7	CATSLGTGEVEQYF	TGTGCCACCAGCCTCGGGACAGGGGAGGTCGAGCAGTACTTC
15	once	NA	TRBV28	TRBJ2-3	CASSEGGTRTDTQYF	TGTGCCAGCAGTGAAGGCGGGACCCGCACAGATACGCAGTATTTT